This T cell receptor beta chain is from a study of spatial heterogeneity in lung cancer. As to time point: sample taken at primary tumor resection. Without sorting, whole RNA was sequenced from tumor, nontumor lung or frozen PBMC. V dropped 6 bases and J dropped 13 bases, with 16 bases sitting between them. Germline assignment: CDR1 MDHEN and CDR2 SYDVKM. This CDR3 spans 12 amino acids. This clonotype was seen at least ten times. Each CDR3 protein is one row after TCRdb ran MiXCR on the 5' RACE reads. The table records under 15,000 distinct CDR3 sequences, about 15% of them present only once. The sequence was obtained from a male donor with early-stage non-small cell lung cancer. The starting material was PBMCs, obtained at surgery. The rearrangement links TRBV28 to TRBJ2-1; D call uncertain. CDR3 DNA: TGTGCCAGCAGCTCCAATGATCTAGTTCAGTTCTTC. It specifies CASSSNDLVQFF.